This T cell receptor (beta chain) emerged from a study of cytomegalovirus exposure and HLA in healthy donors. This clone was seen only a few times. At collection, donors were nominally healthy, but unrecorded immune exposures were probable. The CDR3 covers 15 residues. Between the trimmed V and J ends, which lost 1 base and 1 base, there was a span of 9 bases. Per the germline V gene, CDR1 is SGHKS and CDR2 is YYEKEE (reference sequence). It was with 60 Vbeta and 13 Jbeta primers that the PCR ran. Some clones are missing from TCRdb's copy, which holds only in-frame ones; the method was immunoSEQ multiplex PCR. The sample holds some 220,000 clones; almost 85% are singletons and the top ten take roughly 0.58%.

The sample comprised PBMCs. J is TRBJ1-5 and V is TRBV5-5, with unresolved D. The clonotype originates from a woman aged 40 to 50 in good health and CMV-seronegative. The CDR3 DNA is TGTGCCAGCAGCTTGCGGGTTCCCAGCAATCAGCCCCAGCATTTT. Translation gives CASSLRVPSNQPQHF.